This T cell receptor beta chain comes out of a study of cytomegalovirus exposure and HLA in healthy donors (TCRdb year 2017). General notes on the study: In an earlier analysis of some 610 of the donors, roughly 300 Gb of sequence data and 117 million unique TCR beta sequences from about 179 million T cells were reported. In a later analysis, previously published TCR beta repertoires from about 670 donors were re-analyzed and high-resolution HLA genotyping was added so that TCR occurrence patterns could be studied. Several DR-DQ haplotypes were handled as single units for association and clustering because linkage in the cohort was strong. Class I and class II HLA loci were covered by the typing at four-digit resolution. Donor age, sex, ethnicity and CMV serostatus were compiled together with the repertoire data. The study aimed to test whether cataloging public T cell receptors could reveal signatures of past pathogen exposure. A later genetic analysis took genome-wide SNP genotypes for about three fifths of the roughly 700 donors and used that subset as a discovery cohort. Among some 400 genotyped donors of the cohort, an average of 235,054 unique TCR beta nucleotide sequences were sequenced per donor, around 20% of them non-productive. The study combined high-throughput TCR immunosequencing, statistical association of individual TCRs with disease status, and machine learning to predict cytomegalovirus infection status. Of the approximately 400 genotyped donors, approximately 82% fell in the genetic ancestry cluster associated with self-reported Caucasian donors. Every discovery cohort repertoire had been produced on one sequencing platform. An early release that covered 500 to 800 HLA-typed donors contained approximately 290 gigabases of sequencing data and 85 million to 100 million unique TCR sequences. Typing coverage varied by locus: 629-630 donors for A, B, C, DRB1 and DQB1; approximately 500 for DQA1; about 600 for DPA1; roughly 450 for DPB1. The study profiled the T cell repertoires of about 640 subjects by immunosequencing and related them to cytomegalovirus serostatus. The later analysis used no new phenotypic data to find candidate immune exposures, relying instead on TCR beta sequences and their occurrence across donors. Along with the approximately 620-subject first cohort, a separate validation cohort of around 120 different subjects was used. An earlier analysis of some 500 of the donors used high-throughput TCR beta sequencing to judge whether each TCR beta V gene segment behaved as functional or pseudogenic.

The cohort comprised 666 healthy bone marrow donors. Cohort members were all nominally healthy when sampled, although unrecorded immune exposures were likely present. The donor tested CMV seronegative and was one of the 352 seronegative cohort members. A peripheral blood sample was collected from each donor, and TCR beta sequencing was performed on peripheral blood mononuclear cells. Genomic DNA extraction from the blood cell samples was performed with the Qiagen DNeasy Blood Extraction Kit. Library construction relied on the immunoSEQ multiplex PCR assay. For the multiplex PCR, a mixture combining 60 forward primers for TCR Vbeta segments and 13 reverse primers for TCR Jbeta segments was used. The CDR3 region of rearranged TCR beta genes was amplified from genomic DNA with a multiplex PCR assay. Amplified TCR beta libraries were sequenced as 87-base-pair reads on the Illumina HiSeq System. For the original study's pipeline: A later analysis tallied 75 million to 95 million unique TCR beta chains across the approximately 670 repertoires, and around 12 million of those chains were shared by two or more donors. Raw reads were error-corrected and collapsed into unique sequences by a nearest-neighbor algorithm in which closely related sequences were merged to remove PCR and sequencing errors. CDR3 sequences were aligned to IMGT reference sequences to assign V, D and J gene segments. For a sequence to be retained, a match of at least six nucleotides to both a V gene segment and a J gene segment was required. Rearrangements were called productive when the CDR3 lacked stop codons and stayed in frame with V and J; all others were non-productive. CDR3 was defined according to IMGT convention as the region running from the second conserved V-encoded cysteine to the conserved J-encoded phenylalanine. The earlier analysis of fewer than 700 of the donors excluded sequences that lacked an unambiguous match to a single V gene segment. In an earlier analysis of 587 of the donors, V segments were called functional above 56.7% productive rearrangements and were called segregating when the between-donor standard deviation exceeded 5%. A statistical classification framework was developed to diagnose cytomegalovirus status using the catalog of TCR beta chain sequences. V and J gene assignment, in a later analysis, came from comparing TCR nucleotide sequences with IMGT/GENE-DB human TR gene sequences. Using the TCRdist pipeline, a later analysis assigned CDR3 sequences along with most-parsimonious VDJ recombination scenarios. In a later analysis, each TCR beta chain was defined by its CDR3 amino acid sequence together with its V-gene family, and reads lacking a unique V-gene family were excluded. A later analysis removed nearly 600 highly shared, low-generation-probability nucleotide sequences to deal with suspected cross-contamination and a sequencing artifact. In a later analysis, a clonal expansion index was calculated for each public chain from normalized within-repertoire ranks of inferred template counts. Generation probabilities in a later analysis came from a VDJ recombination model fitted to out-of-frame rearrangements, and those results were checked against IGoR. A later analysis scored TCR-TCR, TCR-HLA and TCR-CMV co-occurrence with hypergeometric tests, applying a repertoire-size bias correction to TCR pairs. In a later analysis, false discovery rates were estimated by permuting HLA or CMV assignments 20 times. In a later analysis, co-occurring TCRs were grouped with DBSCAN, and TCRdist sequence similarity was added when clustering was performed within HLA-allele-positive subsets. Repertoires with fewer than 30,000 or more than 120,000 public chains, plus five repertoires with anomalous nucleotide sharing, were excluded from co-occurrence clustering. In its TCRdb copy, this immuneACCESS table keeps in-frame sequences only and misses some clones. Where compared with another copy, unresolved V genes explain less than half of these, and the others have no known cause. V and J calls plus clone size are reproduced from that table; the DNA served to infer D and trimming. This sample comprises 150,000 to 200,000 clones, around 84% of them detected only once. Approximately 3% of the sample is held by the ten biggest clonotypes.

This clone has only a few counts. It lacks a known antigen. Per-base quality was not reported, and no clone a single base away is much larger than it. Points the paper makes about the study in general: In an earlier analysis of about 600 of the donors, most TCR beta V segments appeared in productive rearrangements about 87% or about 30% of the time, broadly matching IMGT annotations. In this cohort, only TCR beta chains were sequenced, and detectable features were limited by the absence of alpha or paired-chain data. A later analysis found that TCR association rates varied across HLA loci, with DRB1 alleles showing the most associated TCRs and HLA-C alleles the fewest. Correlated functional status among segregating V segments might reflect linkage disequilibrium, but an unknown experimental factor could not be ruled out. Most CMV-associated TCR beta chains appeared to be HLA-restricted in a later analysis, and the HLA associations seemed to be driven largely by CMV exposure. Strong co-occurrence of HLA alleles, especially DR and DQ, made assigning TCR associations to individual alleles difficult. The authors suggested that the approach could potentially be generalized to other disease states and immunological phenotypes. Specific HLA alleles were associated with about 17,000 TCR beta sequences at a false discovery rate of 0.05 in a later analysis. In a later genetic analysis, fewer N-insertions in productive TCRs were reported among donors in an Asian-associated ancestry cluster than the approximately 670-donor mean. The study listed 150 to 200 TCR beta chains as associated with cytomegalovirus. The only immune exposure information available for the cohort was CMV serostatus. A further reported finding was that TCR beta sequences accurately predicted the HLA-A and HLA-B alleles for most subjects in the first cohort. HLA typing was unavailable for some donors at each locus, so association tests used only the typed subset. The earlier analysis of some 540 of the donors excluded some 15 rarely observed V segments, including chromosome 9 orphons, because counts were too low. A few of the identified cytomegalovirus-associated TCR beta chains were confirmed in vitro to be specific for cytomegalovirus antigens. Cytomegalovirus status was reported to be diagnosed by the classifier with high specificity and sensitivity in both the original and validation cohorts. Presence/absence analyses assumed roughly uniform sequencing depth across donors, an assumption that may not hold. According to a later analysis, parvovirus B19, influenza, CMV and Epstein-Barr virus appeared linked to several top co-occurrence clusters. Across donors, most TCR sequences were observed very rarely, whereas some public TCRs were present in many individuals. A later analysis found that HLA-associated TCR beta chains were more clonally expanded and had lower generation probabilities than equally common non-associated chains. A cluster of highly shared sequence variants was judged likely to be a technical artifact of the sequencing pipeline. A later genetic analysis associated a missense DCLRE1C variant with V-gene and J-gene trimming of TCR beta chains, and an independent cohort replicated the association.

The receptor was derived from a woman between 35 and 50 years old in good health and CMV-seronegative. Sequenced: PBMCs.

The DNA reads as follows: TGTGCCAGCAGCGTAGGGCTAGCGGGGGGTAAAGGGGAGCTGTTTTTT. This codes for CASSVGLAGGKGELFF. The V and J segments used are TRBV9 and TRBJ2-2; TRBD2 matches 11 bases in the middle. Here V drops 0 bases and J drops 8 bases, and the junction holds 6 bases not matched to any gene. CDR1 is given as SGDLS and CDR2 as YYNGEE, both from the germline V gene. The CDR3, from cysteine to phenylalanine, totals 16 residues. The retained sequence is limited to the CDR3, 48 bases, with the frame set at the first base.